This TCR beta chain is drawn from a study of CD8 T cells in Susac syndrome. With random hexamers, reverse transcription was performed on roughly 0.45 to 1 ug of RNA. TCRdb called the immunoSEQ multiplex PCR reads again in MiXCR, with one record for every CDR3 protein. This sample has 150,000 to 200,000 distinct CDR3 sequences, with 93% found just once. This clonotype was seen a few times. V lost 6 bases to trimming and J lost 5 bases, with 13 bases between them. Germline V gene data show CDR1 as KGHSH and CDR2 as LQKENI. The CDR3 totals 13 residues. Sequenced input: CD4+ T cells from PBMCs. The receptor was isolated from a human donor in good health. The chain couples TRBV18 to TRBJ1-2; perhaps TRBD1 as D (6 bases). CDR3 amino acids: CASSHDRSYGYTF. The CDR3 nucleotides read TGTGCCAGCTCTCATGACAGGAGTTATGGCTACACCTTC.